This T cell receptor beta chain was sequenced in a study of blood T cell repertoires in COVID-19. On the study more broadly: The United States, Italy and Spain provided the acute and convalescent COVID-19 samples. PBMCs, B-cell-depleted T cells, or T cells provided the cDNA or gDNA that made up the material.

Profiling relied on immunoSEQ multiplex PCR, and the TCRdb table lists in-frame clones only, not all of them. The sample shows tens of thousands of clones, approximately 89% of them seen only once. V dropped 1 base and J dropped 3; count of bases not matched to a gene: 2. This CDR3 comprises 14 residues. The germline V gene encodes CDR1 MNHNY and CDR2 SVGAGI (reference sequence). This chain joins TRBV6-6 and TRBJ1-2; TRBD1 aligns across 7 bases. The specimen sequenced was peripheral blood. This TCR was recovered from a human donor in a cohort sampled during active COVID-19. The CDR3 here is CASSYFTGDYGYTF. As DNA, the CDR3 is TGTGCCAGCAGTTACTTTACAGGGGACTATGGCTACACCTTC.